This T cell receptor beta chain was profiled in a study of T cell responses to AZD1222 COVID-19 vaccine. Findings and limits, study-wide: In all cases, repertoires were sampled only after the peak T cell response. A mostly white British donor set with more females was recruited, and clonal diversity was possibly underestimated. Increases in Spike-specific TCR breadth and depth were seen after two AZD1222 doses.

Worth noting for this clone: The antigen is not known.

TCRdb's copy holds only in-frame clones and misses some; the assay was immunoSEQ multiplex PCR. The sample consists of about 110,000 clones, about nine tenths of them appearing once. This CDR3 has 16 residues. Germline loops: CDR1 SGHTS, CDR2 YDEGEE. V lost 0 bases and J lost 5; bases outside the gene matches: 8. The chain joins TRBV5-8 to TRBJ2-7; 10 bases agree with TRBD1. Material: peripheral blood, obtained on day 0 of AZD1222 vaccination. The sequence came from an adult in good health. CDR3 DNA sequence: TGTGCCAGCAGCTTGGGTTGGGGACAGGGGAACCACGAGCAGTACTTC. Translating it yields CASSLGWGQGNHEQYF.